This is a list of T cell receptor beta chains from one sample in a study of T cell responses to AZD1222 COVID-19 vaccine. TCRdb's table, derived via immunoSEQ multiplex PCR, lists solely in-frame clones and lacks some. The sample holds about 83,000 clones; approximately 90% are singletons and the top ten take more than 4.5%. Specimen: peripheral blood, collected on day 0 of MenACWY control vaccination. Source of these receptors: an adult in good health. The CDR3 runs from the conserved cysteine through the conserved F or W. The order of the fields is J gene, V gene, CDR3 length, CDR3 protein.

j_gene: TRBJ2-2
v_gene: TRBV19
len: 15
CDR3aa: CATRPGQTNTGELFF

j_gene: TRBJ2-3
v_gene: TRBV9
len: 16
CDR3aa: CASSVGQRETTDTQYF

j_gene: TRBJ1-5
v_gene: TRBV6-2/TRBV6-3
len: 16
CDR3aa: CASSGPGRLSNQPQHF

j_gene: TRBJ1-2
v_gene: TRBV7-3
len: 16
CDR3aa: CASSPHLGQEVYGYTF

j_gene: TRBJ2-3
v_gene: TRBV6-2/TRBV6-3
len: 16
CDR3aa: CASSYIPSTLPDPQYF

j_gene: TRBJ2-3
v_gene: TRBV5-1
len: 16
CDR3aa: CASSLGLAGVTDTQYF

j_gene: TRBJ2-1
v_gene: TRBV20-1
len: 16
CDR3aa: CSASNRGRVSYNEQFF

j_gene: TRBJ1-2
v_gene: TRBV3-1/TRBV3-2
len: 14
CDR3aa: CASSPTGGESGYTF

j_gene: TRBJ1-5
v_gene: TRBV27
len: 13
CDR3aa: CASSLVGNQPQHF

j_gene: TRBJ2-1
v_gene: TRBV7-9
len: 16
CDR3aa: CASSLAAREIYNEQFF